These 19 T cell receptor beta chains originate from one sample sequenced in a study of cytotoxic CD8 clonotypes in ibrutinib-treated CLL. The table came from immunoSEQ multiplex PCR; TCRdb's copy has only in-frame clones and leaves some out. Counted here are approximately 190,000 clones, nearly 80% occurring once; the ten biggest clones make up approximately 10%. This material consisted of PBMCs, taken after 12 months of ibrutinib treatment. These TCRs come from a human donor with chronic lymphocytic leukemia.

The chain carries TRBV28 and TRBJ1-4; D might be TRBD1 (5 bases). The CDR3 sequence is 13 residues long. The V and J ends lost 5 bases and 10 bases respectively, with 14 bases between them. From germline, CDR1 is MDHEN and CDR2 SYDVKM. CDR3 in DNA: TGTGCCAGCAGTACTACGCCGGGGACAAAACTGTTTTTT. Its translation: CASSTTPGTKLFF.

The J gene is TRBJ2-5, the V gene TRBV7-2; 9 nucleotides agree with TRBD1. Per the germline V gene, CDR1 is SGHTA and CDR2 is FQGNSA. V dropped 5 bases and J dropped 0; count of bases not matched to a gene: 4. The CDR3 sequence is 15 residues long. In DNA form, the CDR3 reads TGTGCCAGCAGCCGGGGGACAGGGTACCAAGAGACCCAGTACTTC. Translation gives CASSRGTGYQETQYF.

This chain uses TRBV19 with TRBJ2-1; no clear D gene. V was shortened by 8 bases and J by 0 bases, with 8 bases between the two germline ends. The germline CDR1 and CDR2 sequences are LNHDA and SQIVND (reference sequence). This CDR3 spans 13 amino acids. The CDR3: CASAPSSYNEQFF. In DNA, the CDR3 is TGTGCCAGTGCCCCGAGCTCCTACAATGAGCAGTTCTTC.

The sample holds a few counts of this clone. This sequence joins TRBV4-2 and TRBJ1-2; TRBD1 matches 9 bases. V shed 0 bases, J shed 4 bases, and the junction held 9 bases outside the gene matches. The CDR3 loop spans 17 amino acids. Germline loops: CDR1 LGHNA, CDR2 YNFKEQ. Here the CDR3 DNA reads TGTGCCAGCAGCCAAGATACGACAGGGGGTGATTTCTATGGCTACACCTTC. Its translation: CASSQDTTGGDFYGYTF.

This chain uses TRBV28 with TRBJ2-2; 7 nucleotides match TRBD1. The V gene's germline CDR1 is MDHEN and CDR2 SYDVKM. The CDR3 is 16 residues long. With V trimmed by 7 bases and J by 4 bases, 12 bases remained unmatched. The CDR3 nucleotides are TGTGCCAGCACTCAGCCGGGACAGCGAACCACCGGGGAGCTGTTTTTT. Protein product: CASTQPGQRTTGELFF.

The rearrangement links TRBV9 to TRBJ2-1, with 12 bases matching TRBD2. From germline, CDR1 is SGDLS and CDR2 YYNGEE. Trimming cost V 4 bases and J 2 bases; bases outside gene matches: 4. The CDR3 loop spans 16 amino acids. CDR3 nucleotide sequence: TGTGCCAGCAGCCCGACTAGCGGGAGACCCTACAATGAGCAGTTCTTC. Translated, it gives CASSPTSGRPYNEQFF. The full variable domain, rest sourced from reference TRBV9 and TRBJ2-1, is DSGVTQTPKHLITATGQRVTLRCSPRSGDLSVYWYQQSLDQGLQFLIQYYNGEERAKGNILERFSAQQFPDLHSELNLSSLELGDSALYFCASSPTSGRPYNEQFFGPGTRLTVL.

On this clone itself: In the same sample, other DNA sequences code for this CDR3. J is TRBJ2-1 and V is TRBV11-2; D is possibly TRBD2 (6 bases). V lost 6 bases and J lost 4, with 16 bases in between. This CDR3 is built from 15 residues. Germline assignment: CDR1 SGHAT and CDR2 FQNNGV. CDR3 DNA: TGTGCCAGCAGTTTACTTAGCGGTCTATACAATGAGCAGTTCTTC. Translated, it gives CASSLLSGLYNEQFF.

V is TRBV11-1 and J is TRBJ2-7, with D unclear. CDR3 size: 13 residues. Germline assignment: CDR1 SGHAT and CDR2 FQDESV (reference sequence). V lost 6 bases and J 1 base, leaving 10 bases between the germline ends. The CDR3 reads CASRPRYSYEQYF. CDR3 coding DNA: TGTGCCAGCAGACCCCGGTATTCCTACGAGCAGTACTTC.

This chain connects TRBV4-1 to TRBJ1-1; D might be TRBD1 (5 bases). The germline CDR1 and CDR2 sequences are MGHRA and YSYEKL. CDR3 length: 14 residues. Deletions cut 4 bases from V and 0 bases from J, with 9 bases between. Written as DNA, the CDR3 is TGCGCCAGCAGCCCGGGGGTGTTGAACACTGAAGCTTTCTTT. Translated: CASSPGVLNTEAFF.

The chain has TRBV6-1 and TRBJ2-3; D call uncertain. The V and J ends lost 4 bases and 8 bases respectively, with 16 bases between them. The CDR3 runs 14 residues. Germline V lookup: CDR1 MNHNS, CDR2 SASEGT. The CDR3 region is CASSVTPPPSTQYF. DNA of the CDR3: TGTGCCAGCAGTGTAACGCCCCCCCCAAGTACGCAGTATTTT.

CDR3 loop: CASRAGLAAYEQYF. For the CDR3, the DNA is TGTGCCAGCAGGGCGGGACTAGCGGCCTACGAGCAGTACTTC. The gene calls are TRBV6-5 and TRBJ2-7, with 11 bases that match TRBD2. With 6 bases clipped from V and 2 bases from J, the junction kept 3 bases outside the gene matches. CDR1 is MNHEY, CDR2 SVGAGI, per germline. The CDR3 runs to 14 residues.

This rearrangement joins TRBV4-2 to TRBJ1-1; D not certain. Germline-derived CDR1 and CDR2 are LGHNA and YNFKEQ. The CDR3 extends over 11 amino acids. V lost 0 bases, J lost 12 bases, and 8 bases lay in between. The CDR3 sequence is CASSQELGTFF. In DNA form, the CDR3 reads TGTGCCAGCAGCCAAGAGTTGGGGACTTTCTTT.

The CDR3: CATDDSSYEQYF. In DNA form, the CDR3 reads TGTGCCACCGACGACAGCTCCTACGAGCAGTACTTC. The gene calls are TRBV6-1 and TRBJ2-7, with a weak D call TRBD1 (5 bases). The V end was cut by 10 bases, the J end by 0 bases, with 10 bases between. Germline V gene sequence: CDR1 MNHNS, CDR2 SASEGT. The CDR3 has 12 amino acids.

V usage is TRBV13 and J usage is TRBJ1-1; maybe TRBD1 (6 bases). The length of the CDR3 is 13 residues. V lost 2 bases to trimming and J lost 6 bases, with 10 bases between them. Per the germline V gene, CDR1 is PRHDT and CDR2 is FYEKMQ (reference sequence). CDR3 sequence: CASSLQGRAEAFF. The CDR3 nucleotides read TGTGCCAGCAGCTTACAGGGGCGGGCTGAAGCTTTCTTT.

The CDR3 DNA sequence: TGTGCCATCAGGCCCAGACTAGCGGATAGCTCCTACGAGCAGTACTTC. It is translated as CAIRPRLADSSYEQYF. V and J are TRBV10-3 and TRBJ2-7; 9 positions match TRBD2. Trimming took 6 bases from V and 0 from J; bases not matched to a gene: 9. There are 16 residues in the CDR3. The germline gives CDR1 ENHRY, CDR2 SYGVKD.

The rearrangement links TRBV6-7 to TRBJ2-3; 7 bases align to TRBD2. TRBV6-7 is marked as an open reading frame, function uncertain. The CDR3 runs 18 residues. J gave up 0 bases and V 2 bases, and 11 bases lay outside the gene matches. CDR3 nucleotides: TGTGCCAGCAGTTACGAGCAGGGAGGGGTTTCTAGCACAGATACGCAGTATTTT. It is translated as CASSYEQGGVSSTDTQYF.

The chain employs TRBV18 and TRBJ1-1; 9 bases agree with TRBD1. This CDR3 has 19 residues. Germline values: CDR1 KGHSH, CDR2 LQKENI. The V gene end was trimmed by 3 bases and the J gene end by 4 bases; junction bases not matched to a gene: 18. The CDR3 protein is CASSPMTGGSFVGGTEAFF. In nucleotides, the CDR3 is TGTGCCAGCTCACCGATGACAGGGGGTTCGTTTGTGGGTGGCACTGAAGCTTTCTTT.

The chain joins TRBV19 to TRBJ1-2; maybe TRBD1 (6 bases). Germline V lookup: CDR1 LNHDA, CDR2 SQIVND (reference sequence). CDR3 length equals 13 residues. With 6 bases removed from V and 4 bases from J, the gap between germline ends came to 12 bases. The CDR3: CASRGRGGYGYTF. The CDR3 region has the DNA TGTGCCAGTAGGGGCAGGGGCGGCTATGGCTACACCTTC.

The V gene is TRBV6-1, the J gene TRBJ2-1; TRBD2 agrees at 9 bases. Germline V gives CDR1 MNHNS, CDR2 SASEGT. The CDR3 has 14 residues. The junction had 1 base not matched to a gene; V was cut back by 4 bases and J by 3 bases. Written as DNA, the CDR3 is TGTGCCAGCAGTGGGACTAGCGACTACAATGAGCAGTTCTTC. Translation gives CASSGTSDYNEQFF.